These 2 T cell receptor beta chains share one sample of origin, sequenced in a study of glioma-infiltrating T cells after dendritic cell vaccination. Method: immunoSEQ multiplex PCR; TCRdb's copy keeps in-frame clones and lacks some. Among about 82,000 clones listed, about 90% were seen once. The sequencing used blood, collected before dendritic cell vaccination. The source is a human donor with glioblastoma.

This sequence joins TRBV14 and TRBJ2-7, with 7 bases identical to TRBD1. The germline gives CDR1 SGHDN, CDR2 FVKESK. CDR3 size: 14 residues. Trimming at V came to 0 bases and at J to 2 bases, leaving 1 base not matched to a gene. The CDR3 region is CASSQERGPYEQYF. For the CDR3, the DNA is TGTGCCAGCAGCCAAGAGAGGGGGCCCTACGAGCAGTACTTC.

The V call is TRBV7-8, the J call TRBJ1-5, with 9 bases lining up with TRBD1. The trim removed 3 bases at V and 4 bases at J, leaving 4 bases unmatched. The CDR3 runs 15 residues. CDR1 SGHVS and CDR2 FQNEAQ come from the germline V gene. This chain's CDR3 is CASSFGQGKNQPQHF. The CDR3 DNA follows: TGTGCCAGCAGCTTTGGACAGGGGAAAAATCAGCCCCAGCATTTT. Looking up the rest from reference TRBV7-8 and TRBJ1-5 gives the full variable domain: GAGVSQSPRYKVAKRGQDVALRCDPISGHVSLFWYQQALGQGPEFLTYFQNEAQLDKSGLPSDRFFAERPEGSVSTLKIQRTQQEDSAVYLCASSFGQGKNQPQHFGDGTRLSIL.